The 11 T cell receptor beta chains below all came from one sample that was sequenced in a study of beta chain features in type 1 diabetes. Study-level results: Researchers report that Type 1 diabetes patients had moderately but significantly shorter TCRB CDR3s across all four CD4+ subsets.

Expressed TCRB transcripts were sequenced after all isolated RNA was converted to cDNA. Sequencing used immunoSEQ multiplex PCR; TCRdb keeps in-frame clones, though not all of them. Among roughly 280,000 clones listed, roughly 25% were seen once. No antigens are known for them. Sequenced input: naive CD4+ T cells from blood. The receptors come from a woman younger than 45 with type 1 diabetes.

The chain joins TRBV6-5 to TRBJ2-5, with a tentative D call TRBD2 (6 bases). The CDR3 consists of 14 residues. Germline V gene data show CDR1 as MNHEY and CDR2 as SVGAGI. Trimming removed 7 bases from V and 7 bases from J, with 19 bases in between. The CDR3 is CASKPGLSGGTQYF. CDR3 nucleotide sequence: TGTGCCAGCAAACCGGGACTTAGCGGTGGGACCCAGTACTTC.

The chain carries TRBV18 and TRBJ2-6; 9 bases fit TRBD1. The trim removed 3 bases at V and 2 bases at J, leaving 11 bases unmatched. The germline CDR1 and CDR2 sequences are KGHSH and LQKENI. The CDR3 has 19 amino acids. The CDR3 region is CASSPSGSRDRAGANVLTF. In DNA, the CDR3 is TGTGCCAGCTCACCGAGCGGGTCCCGGGACAGGGCTGGGGCCAACGTCCTGACTTTC.

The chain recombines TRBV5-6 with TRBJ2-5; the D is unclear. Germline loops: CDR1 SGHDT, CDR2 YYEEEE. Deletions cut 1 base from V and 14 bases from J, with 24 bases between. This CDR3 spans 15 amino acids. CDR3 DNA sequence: TGTGCCAGCAGCTTGAGTTGGGTAGCCAAACTACGCCACTACTTC. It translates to CASSLSWVAKLRHYF. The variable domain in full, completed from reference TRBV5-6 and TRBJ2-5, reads DAGVTQSPTHLIKTRGQQVTLRCSPKSGHDTVSWYQQALGQGPQFIFQYYEEEERQRGNFPDRFSGHQFPNYSSELNVNALLLGDSALYLCASSLSWVAKLRHYFGPGTRLLVL.

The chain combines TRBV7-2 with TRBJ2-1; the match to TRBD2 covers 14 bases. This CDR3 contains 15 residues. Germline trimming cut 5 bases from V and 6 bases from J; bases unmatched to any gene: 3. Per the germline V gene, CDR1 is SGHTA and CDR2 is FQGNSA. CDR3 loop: CASSLTSGRANEQFF. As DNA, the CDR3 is TGTGCCAGCAGCCTGACTAGCGGGAGGGCCAATGAGCAGTTCTTC.

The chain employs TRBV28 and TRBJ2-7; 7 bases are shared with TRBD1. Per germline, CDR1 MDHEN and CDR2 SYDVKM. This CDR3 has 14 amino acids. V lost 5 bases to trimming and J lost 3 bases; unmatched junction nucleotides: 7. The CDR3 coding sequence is TGTGCCAGCAGTCCTCCGGACAGGCACTACGAGCAGTACTTC. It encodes CASSPPDRHYEQYF.

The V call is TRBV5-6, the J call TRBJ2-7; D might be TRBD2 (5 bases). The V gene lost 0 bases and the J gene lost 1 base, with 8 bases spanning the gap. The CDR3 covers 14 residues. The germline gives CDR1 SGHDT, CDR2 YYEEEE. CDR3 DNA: TGTGCCAGCAGCTTGGGCGGGCCTTCCTACGAGCAGTACTTC. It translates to CASSLGGPSYEQYF.

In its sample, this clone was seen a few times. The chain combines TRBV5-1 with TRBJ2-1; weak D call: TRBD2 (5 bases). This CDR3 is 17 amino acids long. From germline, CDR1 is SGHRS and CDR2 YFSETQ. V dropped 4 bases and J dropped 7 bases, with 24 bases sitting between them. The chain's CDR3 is CASSPVGSGALGNEQFF. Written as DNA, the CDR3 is TGCGCCAGCAGCCCGGTTGGGAGCGGAGCCCTGGGGAATGAGCAGTTCTTC.

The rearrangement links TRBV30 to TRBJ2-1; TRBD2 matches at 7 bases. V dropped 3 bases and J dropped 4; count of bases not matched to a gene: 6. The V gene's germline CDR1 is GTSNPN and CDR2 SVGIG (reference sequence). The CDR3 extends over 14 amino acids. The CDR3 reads CAWSAGGGYNEQFF. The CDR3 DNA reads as TGTGCCTGGAGCGCCGGGGGAGGGTACAATGAGCAGTTCTTC.

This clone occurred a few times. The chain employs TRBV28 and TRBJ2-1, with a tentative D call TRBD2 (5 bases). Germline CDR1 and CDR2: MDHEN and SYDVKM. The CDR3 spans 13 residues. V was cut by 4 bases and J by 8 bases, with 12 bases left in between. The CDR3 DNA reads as TGTGCCAGCAGTTCTCCGGACTCCGATGAGCAGTTCTTC. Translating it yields CASSSPDSDEQFF.

The CDR3 coding sequence is TGTGCCAGCAGTGAAGCGTATGGGCAGACCTTCACTGAAGCTTTCTTT. Encoded protein: CASSEAYGQTFTEAFF. The chain has TRBV25-1 and TRBJ1-1; D gene uncertain. This CDR3 contains 16 residues. Trimming left V 2 bases short and J 4 bases short, with 17 bases between. Looked up from germline, CDR1 is MGHDK and CDR2 is SYGVNS.

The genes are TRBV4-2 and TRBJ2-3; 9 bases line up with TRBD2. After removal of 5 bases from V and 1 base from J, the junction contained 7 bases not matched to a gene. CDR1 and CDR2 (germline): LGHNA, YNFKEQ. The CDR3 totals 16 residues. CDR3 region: CASSGPSGIGTDTQYF. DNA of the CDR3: TGTGCCAGCAGCGGACCTAGCGGGATTGGCACAGATACGCAGTATTTT.